The next 26 T cell receptor beta chains were all read from a single sample in a study of patients and donors after allogeneic stem cell transplantation. TCRdb used MiXCR to reprocess the RT-PCR reads, holding one entry per CDR3 protein. The repertoire includes 900,000 to 1,000,000 distinct CDR3 sequences, about a sixth of them detected once, and 5% to 6.5% sits in the top ten. The specimen sequenced was blood, either unsorted or a sorted T cell fraction (not recorded which). Receptors originate from a human donor who was either an allogeneic HSCT recipient or a stem cell or donor lymphocyte infusion donor (not recorded which). It is not recorded whose cells these are; they may come from a transplant donor.

This clonotype was detected many times. V usage is TRBV20-1 and J usage is TRBJ1-1, with D possibly matching TRBD1 (5 bases). Germline CDR1 DFQATT, CDR2 SNEGSKA (reference sequence). Trimming removed 0 bases from V and 1 base from J, with 9 bases in between. The CDR3 is 14 amino acids. In DNA, the CDR3 is TGCAGTGCTAGAGATCGCAGGGCGAACACTGAAGCTTTCTTT. Translated, it gives CSARDRRANTEAFF.

This clonotype appeared a few times. V gene TRBV24-1 combines with J gene TRBJ2-2; D is ambiguous. The CDR3 has 15 amino acids. Germline V gene data show CDR1 as KGHDR and CDR2 as SFDVKD. Trimming left V 0 bases short and J 1 base short, with 5 bases between. The CDR3 is CATSDLVRNTGELFF. The CDR3 bases are TGTGCCACCAGTGATTTGGTCAGGAACACCGGGGAGCTGTTTTTT.

The V gene is TRBV12-3 or TRBV12-4, the J gene TRBJ1-2, with TRBD1 identical over 9 bases. With V trimmed by 5 bases and J by 4 bases, 8 bases remained unmatched. CDR3 size: 15 residues. The CDR3 here is CASSPWDRVGYGYTF. Here the CDR3 DNA reads TGTGCCAGCAGTCCGTGGGACAGGGTCGGCTATGGCTACACCTTC.

V gene TRBV6-2 or TRBV6-3 combines with J gene TRBJ2-2; D might be TRBD2 (5 bases). V lost 6 bases to trimming and J lost 4 bases, with 15 bases between them. From germline, CDR1 is MNHEY and CDR2 SVGEGT. The CDR3 runs to 15 residues. The CDR3 DNA is TGTGCCAGCAGCCGCGGCGGACTTATCACCGGGGAGCTGTTTTTT. Its translation is CASSRGGLITGELFF.

The V call is TRBV20-1, the J call TRBJ2-5; TRBD2 matches 9 bases. Germline lookup yields CDR1 DFQATT and CDR2 SNEGSKA (reference sequence). The CDR3 runs to 16 residues. The junction had 11 bases not matched to a gene; V was cut back by 3 bases and J by 3 bases. CDR3 sequence (DNA): TGCAGTGCTAGCACTAGCGGGCTTACAAGCAAAGAGACCCAGTACTTC. Encoded protein: CSASTSGLTSKETQYF.

This clonotype has a handful of counts. V gene TRBV4-3 combines with J gene TRBJ1-1; possible D gene TRBD1, 6 bases. Germline-derived CDR1 and CDR2 are LGHNA and YSLEER. Trimming removed 0 bases at V and 6 bases at J, with 11 bases between. The CDR3 is 14 amino acids. This CDR3 is CASSQDKGGAEAFF. The CDR3 coding sequence is TGCGCCAGCAGCCAAGATAAGGGGGGCGCTGAAGCTTTCTTT.

This clonotype was seen a few times. V usage is TRBV29-1 and J usage is TRBJ2-7; TRBD1 aligns across 10 bases. CDR1 is SQVTM, CDR2 ANQGSEA, per germline. The trim removed 6 bases at V and 2 bases at J, leaving 10 bases unmatched. This CDR3 spans 15 amino acids. CDR3 bases: TGCAGCGTAACACCGCGGGACAGGGGAACCTACGAGCAGTACTTC. It is translated as CSVTPRDRGTYEQYF.

This chain uses TRBV4-1 with TRBJ2-1, with 7 positions matching TRBD2. The CDR3 spans 19 residues. Germline lookup yields CDR1 MGHRA and CDR2 YSYEKL. V dropped 0 bases and J dropped 4; count of bases not matched to a gene: 15. The DNA of the CDR3 is TGCGCCAGCAGCCAAGATGACGGGGTGTCTAGCGGCCCTTACAATGAGCAGTTCTTC. The encoded protein is CASSQDDGVSSGPYNEQFF.

The chain carries TRBV5-1 and TRBJ2-7; 8 bases align to TRBD2. The CDR3 spans 16 residues. CDR1 is SGHRS and CDR2 is YFSETQ in the germline V gene. After removal of 3 bases from V and 2 bases from J, the junction contained 10 bases not matched to a gene. The DNA for the CDR3 is TGCGCCAGCAGCTCACGAGACTGGCGGGAGGCCTACGAGCAGTACTTC. Translation: CASSSRDWREAYEQYF.

This chain connects TRBV27 to TRBJ2-2, with D perhaps matching TRBD2 (6 bases). This CDR3 is 14 amino acids long. The ends were cut back, 5 bases at V and 6 bases at J, with 13 bases in the middle. Germline loops: CDR1 MNHEY, CDR2 SMNVEV (reference sequence). CDR3 amino acids: CASSPRTGAGELFF. The CDR3, as DNA: TGTGCCAGCAGTCCCCGGACGGGGGCCGGGGAGCTGTTTTTT.

This clonotype was seen more than once but under ten times. J is TRBJ2-7 and V is TRBV9, with D possibly matching TRBD1 (5 bases). This CDR3 region has 14 residues. V shed 0 bases and J shed 2 bases, with 9 bases lying between them. Germline CDR1 is SGDLS and CDR2 is YYNGEE. The CDR3: CASSVETGTYEQYF. The CDR3 DNA reads as TGTGCCAGCAGCGTAGAAACAGGTACCTACGAGCAGTACTTC.

The genes are TRBV28 and TRBJ1-1, with D unclear. The CDR3 covers 14 residues. Germline V gives CDR1 MDHEN, CDR2 SYDVKM. V lost 5 bases to trimming and J lost 4 bases, with 14 bases between them. This CDR3 reads CASSPPKWGTEAFF. The DNA of the CDR3 is TGTGCCAGCAGTCCCCCCAAGTGGGGCACTGAAGCTTTCTTT.

This clonotype was counted a few times. V usage is TRBV3-1 and J usage is TRBJ1-4, with D uncertain. Trimming pared 10 bases from V and 2 bases from J, leaving 11 bases between. Germline V gene sequence: CDR1 LGHDT, CDR2 YNNKEL (reference sequence). The CDR3 totals 13 residues. The CDR3 DNA sequence: TGTGCCACCAAGGCAGGCACTAATGAAAAACTGTTTTTT. This translates into CATKAGTNEKLFF.

V usage is TRBV10-3 and J usage is TRBJ1-1; the D is unclear. The CDR3 loop spans 14 amino acids. Per the germline V gene, CDR1 is ENHRY and CDR2 is SYGVKD. V was shortened by 4 bases and J by 4 bases, with 13 bases between the two germline ends. CDR3 in amino acids: CAISVGEVGTEAFF. The CDR3, as DNA: TGTGCCATCAGTGTTGGGGAGGTGGGCACTGAAGCTTTCTTT.

In DNA, the CDR3 is TGTGCCAGCACCTCGGGGGGAGCCTATGGCTACACCTTC. Translating it yields CASTSGGAYGYTF. The chain uses TRBV6-6 and TRBJ1-2; D might be TRBD1 (5 bases). Per the germline V gene, CDR1 is MNHNY and CDR2 is SVGAGI (reference sequence). The CDR3 is made up of 13 amino acids. V shed 7 bases and J shed 4 bases, with 13 bases lying between them.

A few counts support this clonotype. The chain uses TRBV20-1 and TRBJ1-1; no firm D call. Deletions cut 6 bases from V and 3 bases from J, with 11 bases between. CDR3 length: 12 amino acids. Looked up from germline, CDR1 is DFQATT and CDR2 is SNEGSKA (reference sequence). The CDR3 sequence is CSALMLDTEAFF. The CDR3 region has the DNA TGCAGTGCCCTAATGCTGGACACTGAAGCTTTCTTT.

The chain employs TRBV18 and TRBJ1-5; TRBD1 aligns across 12 bases. This CDR3 is 19 amino acids long. CDR1 and CDR2 from the germline V gene are KGHSH and LQKENI. The J segment lost 4 bases and the V segment lost 0 bases, leaving 10 bases of the junction unmatched. Here the CDR3 reads CASSPPGQGAIGGNQPQHF. DNA of the CDR3: TGTGCCAGCTCACCACCGGGACAGGGGGCCATCGGCGGGAATCAGCCCCAGCATTTT.

The rearrangement links TRBV20-1 to TRBJ2-7; 7 nucleotides line up with TRBD1. V was clipped by 5 bases and J by 4 bases; unmatched bases: 8. This CDR3 comprises 13 residues. The germline CDR1 and CDR2 sequences are DFQATT and SNEGSKA (reference sequence). DNA for the CDR3: TGCAGTGCTTCGACAGGGAAGCGATACGAGCAGTACTTC. Translation gives CSASTGKRYEQYF.

This clonotype came up a few times. The rearrangement uses TRBV18 and TRBJ2-1; D call uncertain. V lost 3 bases and J lost 1, with 7 bases in between. In germline, CDR1 is KGHSH, CDR2 LQKENI. This CDR3 is built from 14 residues. The chain's CDR3 is CASSPPNSYNEQFF. Here the CDR3 DNA reads TGTGCCAGCTCACCCCCTAATTCCTACAATGAGCAGTTCTTC.

The chain combines TRBV5-1 with TRBJ2-1; tentatively, D is TRBD1 (5 bases). The V gene's germline CDR1 is SGHRS and CDR2 YFSETQ. The length of the CDR3 is 17 residues. V lost 4 bases and J 4 bases, leaving 21 bases between the germline ends. This chain's CDR3 is CASSPSGAQGLYNEQFF. The DNA for the CDR3 is TGCGCCAGCAGCCCCAGTGGGGCACAAGGGTTATACAATGAGCAGTTCTTC.

This chain links TRBV10-3 with TRBJ2-5, with TRBD2 matching 8 bases. Per germline, CDR1 ENHRY and CDR2 SYGVKD. V shed 4 bases and J 4 bases; nucleotides not matched to a gene: 5. The CDR3 runs 14 residues. The CDR3 bases are TGTGCCATCAGTGGGCGGGGGGCAGGAGAGACCCAGTACTTC. Residues: CAISGRGAGETQYF.

The chain links TRBV6-5 to TRBJ2-1; tentatively, D is TRBD1 or TRBD2 (5 bases each). The CDR3 is 12 residues long. The germline CDR1 and CDR2 sequences are MNHEY and SVGAGI. V lost 2 bases and J lost 10, with 9 bases in between. The DNA of the CDR3 is TGTGCCAGCAGTTACAGCAGGGACGAGCAGTTCTTC. Its protein is CASSYSRDEQFF.

This clonotype showed up just a few times. The V call is TRBV5-1, the J call TRBJ1-3, with D maybe TRBD1 (5 bases). Germline lookup yields CDR1 SGHRS and CDR2 YFSETQ. The V gene lost 0 bases and the J gene lost 0 bases, with 10 bases spanning the gap. This CDR3 is 16 amino acids long. The CDR3 nucleotides are TGCGCCAGCAGCTTGGGGGACCGCCGCTCTGGAAACACCATATATTTT. Its protein product is CASSLGDRRSGNTIYF. Full variable domain (outside the CDR3, taken from reference TRBV5-1 and TRBJ1-3): KAGVTQTPRYLIKTRGQQVTLSCSPISGHRSVSWYQQTPGQGLQFLFEYFSETQRNKGNFPGRFSGRQFSNSRSEMNVSTLELGDSALYLCASSLGDRRSGNTIYFGEGSWLTVV.

This clonotype has a single count. The chain links TRBV6-1 to TRBJ1-1, with unresolved D. Germline-derived CDR1 and CDR2 are MNHNS and SASEGT. The CDR3 is 15 residues long. Deletions cut 7 bases from V and 4 bases from J, with 19 bases between. CDR3 DNA: TGTGCCAGCACCCGAGCTCCACCATATGGCACTGAAGCTTTCTTT. Translated, it gives CASTRAPPYGTEAFF.

In this sample, this clonotype turned up many times. CDR3: CAISDGETQYF. The CDR3, as DNA: TGTGCCATCAGTGACGGGGAGACCCAGTACTTC. The rearrangement uses TRBV10-3 and TRBJ2-5; D gene uncertain. CDR1 and CDR2 (germline): ENHRY, SYGVKD. CDR3 size: 11 residues. V was shortened by 3 bases and J by 5 bases, with 4 bases between the two germline ends.

The sample holds a few counts of this clonotype. The J gene is TRBJ2-7, the V gene TRBV20-1, with 13 bases fitting TRBD2. With V trimmed by 0 bases and J by 3 bases, 5 bases remained unmatched. The length of the CDR3 is 16 residues. Germline CDR1 and CDR2: DFQATT and SNEGSKA (reference sequence). The CDR3 spells CSARDGGTSGVYEQYF. The CDR3 nucleotides are TGCAGTGCTAGAGATGGAGGGACTAGCGGGGTCTACGAGCAGTACTTC.